This TCR beta chain was sequenced during a study of T-cell reconstitution after alpha-beta-depleted transplantation in children. Turning to this clonotype: Sequence at one end of the junction differs from germline and may be a read error.

A TCRbeta library incorporating unique molecular identifiers was prepared. TCRdb re-called the PCR reads through MiXCR, storing one row per CDR3 protein. The sample contains 400,000 to 500,000 distinct CDR3 sequences, under 13% of which appear only once. The sequencing used PBMCs from the stem cell graft donor, collected from the stem cell graft. This clonotype was sampled from a human donor who donated a stem cell graft to a child with acute myeloid leukemia.

CDR3: CASSSRQGYNEQFF. For the CDR3, the DNA is TGTGCCAGCAGCTCGAGGCAGGGCTACAATGAGCAGTTCTTC. The rearrangement uses TRBV5-1 and TRBJ2-1, with D maybe TRBD1 (5 bases). The CDR3 runs 14 residues. The V gene's germline CDR1 is SGHRS and CDR2 YFSETQ.